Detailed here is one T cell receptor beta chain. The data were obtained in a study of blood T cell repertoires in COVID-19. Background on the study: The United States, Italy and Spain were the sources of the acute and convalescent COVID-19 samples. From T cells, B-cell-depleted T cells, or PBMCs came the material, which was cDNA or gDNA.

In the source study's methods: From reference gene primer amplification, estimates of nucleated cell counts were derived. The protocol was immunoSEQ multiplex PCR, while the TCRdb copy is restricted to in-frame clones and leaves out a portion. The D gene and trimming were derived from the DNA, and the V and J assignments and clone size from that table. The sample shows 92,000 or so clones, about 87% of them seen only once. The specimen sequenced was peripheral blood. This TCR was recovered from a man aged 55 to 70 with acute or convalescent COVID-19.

As DNA, the CDR3 is TGTGCCAGCAGCTTGACGACAGGGGGGCACTCCTACGAGCAGTACTTC. The encoded protein is CASSLTTGGHSYEQYF. The rearrangement uses TRBV9 and TRBJ2-7; 9 bases match TRBD1. The germline CDR1 and CDR2 sequences are SGDLS and YYNGEE. J gave up 0 bases and V 4 bases, and 8 bases lay outside the gene matches. CDR3 length: 16 amino acids.